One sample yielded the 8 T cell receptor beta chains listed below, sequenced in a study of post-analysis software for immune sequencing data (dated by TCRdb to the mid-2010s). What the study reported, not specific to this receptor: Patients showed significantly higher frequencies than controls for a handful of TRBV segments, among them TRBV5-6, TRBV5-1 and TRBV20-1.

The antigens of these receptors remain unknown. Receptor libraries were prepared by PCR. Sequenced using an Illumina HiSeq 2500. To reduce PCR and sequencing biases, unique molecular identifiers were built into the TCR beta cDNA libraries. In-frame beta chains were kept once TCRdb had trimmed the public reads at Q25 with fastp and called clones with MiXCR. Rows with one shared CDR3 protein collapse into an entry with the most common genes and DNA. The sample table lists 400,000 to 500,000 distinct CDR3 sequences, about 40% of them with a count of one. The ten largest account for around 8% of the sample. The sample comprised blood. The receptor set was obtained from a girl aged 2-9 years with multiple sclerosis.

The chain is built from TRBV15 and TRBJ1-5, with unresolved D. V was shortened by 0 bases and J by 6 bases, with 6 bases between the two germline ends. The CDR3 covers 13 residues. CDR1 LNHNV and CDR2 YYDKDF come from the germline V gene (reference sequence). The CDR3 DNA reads TGTGCCACCAGCAGAGATCGGGCTCAGCCCCAGCATTTT. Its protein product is CATSRDRAQPQHF.

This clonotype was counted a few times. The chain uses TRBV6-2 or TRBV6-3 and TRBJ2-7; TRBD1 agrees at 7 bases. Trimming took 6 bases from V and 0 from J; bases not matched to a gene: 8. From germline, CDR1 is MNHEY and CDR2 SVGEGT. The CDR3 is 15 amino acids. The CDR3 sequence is CASRPTGANSYEQYF. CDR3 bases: TGTGCCAGCAGGCCTACAGGGGCGAACTCCTACGAGCAGTACTTC.

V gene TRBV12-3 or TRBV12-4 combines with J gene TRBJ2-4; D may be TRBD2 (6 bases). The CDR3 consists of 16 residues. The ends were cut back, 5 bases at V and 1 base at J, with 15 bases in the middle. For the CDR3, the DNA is TGTGCCAGCAGTCCTATCGGGGGAACCGCCAAAAACATTCAGTACTTC. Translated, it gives CASSPIGGTAKNIQYF.

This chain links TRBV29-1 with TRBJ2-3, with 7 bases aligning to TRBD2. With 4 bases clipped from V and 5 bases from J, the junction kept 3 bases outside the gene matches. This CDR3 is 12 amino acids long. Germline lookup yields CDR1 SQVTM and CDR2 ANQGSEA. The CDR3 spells CSVVAGEDTQYF. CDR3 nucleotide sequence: TGCAGCGTTGTCGCGGGAGAAGATACGCAGTATTTT.

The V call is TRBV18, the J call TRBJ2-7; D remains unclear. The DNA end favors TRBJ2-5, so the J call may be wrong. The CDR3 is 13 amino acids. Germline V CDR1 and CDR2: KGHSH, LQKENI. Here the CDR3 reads CASSPSAPETQYF. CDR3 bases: TGTGCCAGCTCACCATCGGCCCCAGAGACCCAGTACTTC.

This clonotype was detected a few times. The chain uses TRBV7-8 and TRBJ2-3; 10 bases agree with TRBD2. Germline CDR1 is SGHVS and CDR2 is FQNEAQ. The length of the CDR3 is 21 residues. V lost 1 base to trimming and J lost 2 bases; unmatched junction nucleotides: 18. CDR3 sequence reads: CASSLVWVEGLAMSHTDTQYF. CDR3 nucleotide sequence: TGTGCCAGCAGCTTAGTGTGGGTCGAGGGACTAGCGATGTCTCACACAGATACGCAGTATTTT.

CDR3 amino acids: CASSLYFGTAVYEQYF. The DNA for the CDR3 is TGTGCCAGCAGTTTATACTTTGGGACCGCTGTCTACGAGCAGTACTTC. The V and J genes are TRBV28 and TRBJ2-7; either TRBD1 or TRBD2 may fit D (5 bases each). Germline CDR1 and CDR2: MDHEN and SYDVKM. Trimming shortened V by 1 base and J by 3 bases, and 16 bases separated the two germline ends. This CDR3 has 16 amino acids.

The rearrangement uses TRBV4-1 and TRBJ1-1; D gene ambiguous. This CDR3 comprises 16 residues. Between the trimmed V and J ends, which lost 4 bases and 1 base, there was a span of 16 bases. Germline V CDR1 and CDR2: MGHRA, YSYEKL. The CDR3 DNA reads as TGCGCCAGCAGCCGAAGTCGGGCAGAGAAGAACACTGAAGCTTTCTTT. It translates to CASSRSRAEKNTEAFF.